The clone carrying this T cell receptor beta chain was observed a handful of times. The data derive from a study of blood T cells in healthy people across ages. This CDR3 contains 12 residues. CDR1 and CDR2 from the germline V gene are MNHNY and SVGAGI (reference sequence). V was clipped by 10 bases and J by 6 bases, with 14 bases between them. Primers used in a second PCR of roughly 6 to 11 cycles were a sample-barcoded 5' primer and a J-beta primer mix. Using its own MiXCR run on the 5' RACE reads, TCRdb lists one record per CDR3 protein. The sample yields over 1,500,000 distinct CDR3 sequences, 49% seen once.

Sequencing input: blood. The clonotype comes from a woman between 40 and 55 years old in good health. This sequence joins TRBV6-6 and TRBJ2-3; D gene unclear. CDR3 residues: CATTDSSDTQYF. CDR3 DNA sequence: TGTGCCACCACCGATTCCTCGGATACGCAGTATTTT.